This TCR beta chain originates from a study of shared clonotypes between healthy human individuals. Per the original methods: Sequence data from immunoSEQ were junction-only and lacked quality scores; consequently, filtering differed. Clones were sequenced by immunoSEQ multiplex PCR, and TCRdb holds only the in-frame ones, with some missing. V and J calls plus clone size are reproduced from that table; the DNA served to infer D and trimming. The repertoire has 550,000 to 750,000 clones, about 91% of them found once; the top ten carry about 24%. V shed 4 bases, J shed 5 bases, and the junction held 5 bases outside the gene matches. Germline V gives CDR1 SQVTM, CDR2 ANQGSEA. CDR3 length: 13 residues. Positive CCR7 selection of CD45RO-negative cells yielded the naive CD8 cells, and terminally differentiated effector memory CD45RA+ cells were excluded.

The chain has TRBV29-1 and TRBJ2-5; 9 bases align to TRBD2. The source of this sequence is a man aged 25-45 years in good health. Sequencing used naive CD8+ T cells sorted from blood. The CDR3 nucleotides read TGCAGCGTTGCGGGACTAGCTGGGGAGACCCAGTACTTC. Amino acids: CSVAGLAGETQYF.